These 11 T cell receptor beta chains were all obtained from the same sample, sequenced in a study of T cells in women clearing cervical HPV infection. Produced via immunoSEQ multiplex PCR; TCRdb's table is partial and in-frame only. This sample's table has approximately 25,000 clones. The sequenced sample was blood buffy coat. The receptor set was obtained from a woman aged 18 to 69 with a cervical HPV16 infection that either progressed to CIN3+ or cleared (not recorded which).

Note on this clone: The read ends 3 residues early relative to the CDR3; the germline J gene fills the gap. The gene calls are TRBV7-3 and TRBJ2-3, with 11 bases matching TRBD2. V was pared by 5 bases and J by 6 bases, with 7 bases of the junction left unmatched. CDR1 SGHTA and CDR2 FQGTGA come from the germline V gene. The CDR3 extends over 15 amino acids. The sequenced CDR3 bases are TGTGCCAGCAGCCTATATACTAGCGGGAGTGATACG. Encoded protein: CASSLYTSGSDT. The full CDR3 reads CASSLYTSGSDTQYF.

Worth noting for this clone: Germline and junction disagree at one end, which may indicate a read error. The missing CDR3 end, 3 residues past where the read stops, is filled in from the germline J gene. The sample carries other DNA sequences with the same CDR3. The rearrangement joins TRBV2 to TRBJ2-6, with D possibly matching TRBD2 (7 bases). Germline values: CDR1 SNHLY, CDR2 FYNNEI. The CDR3 is made up of 13 amino acids. The sequenced CDR3 bases are TGTGCCAGCAGTGTCCGGGGGGCTAACGTC. It specifies CASSVRGANV. The whole CDR3 region reads CASSVRGANVLTF.

Worth noting for this clone: The sequence runs out 3 residues before the end of the CDR3; the remainder is reconstructed from the germline J gene. The chain couples TRBV19 to TRBJ2-7, with 9 bases aligning to TRBD1. The CDR3 is 14 amino acids. Per germline, CDR1 LNHDA and CDR2 SQIVND (reference sequence). Trimming took 4 bases from V and 5 from J; bases not matched to a gene: 6. Partial CDR3 DNA: TGTGCCAGTAGTACCGGACAGGGGACCCACGAG. It codes for CASSTGQGTHE. From start to end, the CDR3 is CASSTGQGTHEQYF.

With regard to this clone: With the read ending 3 residues before the CDR3 end, the germline J gene is used to fill in that end. The chain combines TRBV7-2 with TRBJ2-1, with D perhaps TRBD2 (5 bases). This CDR3 region has 14 residues. Germline V lookup: CDR1 SGHTA, CDR2 FQGNSA. Deletions cut 3 bases from V and 3 bases from J, with 9 bases between. The sequenced CDR3 bases are TGTGCCAGCAGCTTGGAACGGGGCTACAATGAG. This codes for CASSLERGYNE. The complete CDR3 sequence is CASSLERGYNEQFF.

On this clone itself: Sequencing ends 3 residues short of the CDR3 end; the germline J gene provides the rest. The V call is TRBV18, the J call TRBJ2-4, with D possibly matching TRBD1 (7 bases). CDR3 length: 17 residues. CDR1 and CDR2 from the germline V gene are KGHSH and LQKENI. CDR3 sequence reads: CASSPQTVSGGGYGQYF. The part of the CDR3 DNA that was read is TGTGCCAGCTCACCCCAAACAGTGTCCGGAGGGGGCTATGGT.

According to its frequency, this clone is medium-sized. From the germline J gene comes the end of the CDR3, since the read stops 3 residues before it. The chain links TRBV18 to TRBJ2-5; TRBD1 aligns across 8 bases. This CDR3 region has 15 residues. V lost 0 bases, J lost 5 bases, and 5 bases stayed unmatched. From germline, CDR1 is KGHSH and CDR2 LQKENI. The CDR3 DNA, read in part, is TGTGCCAGCTCACCACCGAGGCGGGACAGGGAGACC. It encodes CASSPPRRDRET. From start to end, the CDR3 is CASSPPRRDRETQYF.

Considering frequency, this clone is medium-sized (0.01 to 0.1%). The DNA ends 3 residues before the CDR3 does, and the rest of the CDR3 is filled in from the germline J gene. This chain links TRBV18 with TRBJ2-5; 9 bases align to TRBD2. Germline CDR1 reads KGHSH; CDR2 reads LQKENI. The CDR3 has 15 residues. V lost 6 bases and J lost 1; bases outside the gene matches: 6. CDR3 in amino acids: CASSPLAGLQETQYF. Incomplete CDR3 DNA: TGTGCCAGCTCCCCGCTAGCGGGACTCCAAGAGACC.

In regard to this clone: Read sequence stops 3 residues before the CDR3 end, and the germline J gene provides the missing end. J is TRBJ1-5 and V is TRBV23-1, with 7 bases matching TRBD1. TRBV23-1 counts as an open reading frame of uncertain function. The CDR3 is 15 residues long. Trimming cost V 0 bases and J 6 bases; bases outside gene matches: 5. Incomplete CDR3 DNA: TGCGCCAGCAGTCAATCGAAGACAGGGTTTCAGCCC. The encoded protein is CASSQSKTGFQP. The full CDR3 reads CASSQSKTGFQPQHF.

Of note for this clone: The read terminates 3 residues ahead of where the CDR3 ends, so the germline J gene completes it. The chain carries TRBV7-9 and TRBJ2-1; tentatively, D is TRBD2 (6 bases). The CDR3 contains 15 residues. Trimming stripped 5 bases from V and 0 bases from J, with 11 bases between. The germline V gene encodes CDR1 SEHNR and CDR2 FQNEAQ (reference sequence). CDR3 bases read: TGTGCCAGCAGCCCGGGACTTGACTCCTACAATGAG. It is translated as CASSPGLDSYNE. The entire CDR3 reads CASSPGLDSYNEQFF.

About this clone: Read sequence stops 3 residues before the CDR3 end, and the germline J gene provides the missing end. The chain couples TRBV5-1 to TRBJ2-3; TRBD1 aligns across 8 bases. Germline CDR1 SGHRS, CDR2 YFSETQ. The CDR3 has 14 residues. CDR3 residues: CASSLATTGETQYF. The sequenced part of the CDR3 DNA is TGCGCCAGCAGCTTGGCGACGACAGGGGAGACG.

Turning to this clone: The read is 3 residues too short to cover the CDR3 end, so that end is filled in from the germline J gene. The chain employs TRBV5-4 and TRBJ2-7, with TRBD2 matching 10 bases. The ends lost 2 bases at V and 3 bases at J; junction bases unmatched: 2. The CDR3 contains 14 residues. CDR1 is SGHNT, CDR2 YYREEE, per germline (reference sequence). The CDR3 loop is CASSFGLAVYEQYF. The CDR3 bases that were read are TGTGCCAGCAGCTTTGGACTAGCGGTCTACGAG.